This entry lists 30 T cell receptor beta chains sequenced from one sample in a study of blood T cell repertoires in COVID-19. Some clones are missing from TCRdb's copy, which holds only in-frame ones; the method was immunoSEQ multiplex PCR. The repertoire includes about 360,000 clones, about 87% of them detected once, and under 3% sits in the top ten. The source material was peripheral blood. Every receptor here comes from a human donor in a cohort sampled during active COVID-19.

The rearrangement joins TRBV3-1 (or the pseudogene TRBV3-2) to TRBJ2-5; 8 bases match TRBD2. Germline V gene lookup returns CDR1 LGHDT and CDR2 YNNKEL (reference sequence). The CDR3 sequence is 16 residues long. The trim removed 3 bases at V and 5 bases at J, leaving 11 bases unmatched. The CDR3 nucleotides read TGTGCCAGCAGCCATTCCGGGGGGGGCCGGGATGAGACCCAGTACTTC. The encoded protein is CASSHSGGGRDETQYF.

This chain connects TRBV7-3 to TRBJ2-7; TRBD2 matches 7 bases. Germline-derived CDR1 and CDR2 are SGHTA and FQGTGA. With 5 bases clipped from V and 6 bases from J, the junction kept 10 bases outside the gene matches. The CDR3 length is 14 residues. CDR3 sequence (DNA): TGTGCCAGCAGCCCTGGACGGGGGGTAGGCGAGCAGTACTTC. This sequence encodes CASSPGRGVGEQYF.

V is TRBV10-3 and J is TRBJ1-2; D perhaps matches TRBD1 (5 bases). CDR1 and CDR2 from the germline V gene are ENHRY and SYGVKD. This CDR3 comprises 14 residues. Deletions cut 0 bases from V and 8 bases from J, with 13 bases between. The CDR3 DNA reads as TGTGCCATCAGTGAGTCACAGGTCTTGGGAGGCTACACCTTC. Its protein is CAISESQVLGGYTF.

Remarks on this clone: Mismatch with germline at one junction end may stem from a read error. This chain joins TRBV11-3 and TRBJ2-2; 7 positions match TRBD1. The CDR3 sequence is 14 residues long. Germline lookup yields CDR1 SGHNT and CDR2 YENEEA. The CDR3 DNA sequence: TGTGCCGGCAGCCTCGACAGGGAGTCCGGGGAGCTGTTTTTT. It yields the protein CAGSLDRESGELFF. Full variable domain (rest looked up from reference TRBV11-3 and TRBJ2-2): EAGVVQSPRYKIIEKKQPVAFWCNPISGHNTLYWYLQNLGQGPELLIRYENEEAVDDSQLPKDRFSAERLKGVDSTLKIQPAELGDSAVYLCAGSLDRESGELFFGEGSRLTVL.

In its sample, this clone was seen once. The V gene is TRBV5-1, the J gene TRBJ2-3, with a tentative D call TRBD2 (6 bases). Looked up from germline, CDR1 is SGHRS and CDR2 is YFSETQ. This CDR3 contains 15 residues. Trimming took off 0 bases at V and 6 bases at J, with 14 bases between the two ends. The CDR3 DNA sequence: TGCGCCAGCAGCTTGGACGGGACGGGGGTGGATACGCAGTATTTT. Amino acids: CASSLDGTGVDTQYF.

This rearrangement joins TRBV7-3 to TRBJ2-3, with D tentatively TRBD2 (5 bases). Trimming left V 8 bases short and J 0 bases short, with 15 bases between. Germline values: CDR1 SGHTA, CDR2 FQGTGA. The CDR3 has 15 residues. The CDR3 loop is CASPGMTLSTDTQYF. DNA for the CDR3: TGTGCCAGCCCGGGGATGACCTTGAGCACAGATACGCAGTATTTT.

The rearrangement joins TRBV27 to TRBJ1-6; D is undetermined. The germline V gene encodes CDR1 MNHEY and CDR2 SMNVEV (reference sequence). The CDR3 loop spans 17 amino acids. Trimming removed 5 bases from V and 0 bases from J, with 14 bases in between. The DNA of the CDR3 is TGTGCCAGCAGTGTGGACTATTTGAGCTCCTATAATTCACCCCTCCACTTT. Its protein product is CASSVDYLSSYNSPLHF.

The chain has TRBV7-2 and TRBJ2-2, with 7 bases fitting TRBD2. This CDR3 has 16 residues. Looked up from germline, CDR1 is SGHTA and CDR2 is FQGNSA. Trimming removed 0 bases from V and 4 bases from J; junction bases left unmatched: 5. This CDR3 is CASSLARRGSTGELFF. CDR3 coding DNA: TGTGCCAGCAGCTTAGCTCGGCGGGGGAGCACCGGGGAGCTGTTTTTT.

This chain's CDR3 is CASRLLAGEAYEQYF. The CDR3 nucleotides are TGTGCCAGCAGATTACTAGCGGGAGAGGCCTACGAGCAGTACTTC. This chain joins TRBV6-5 and TRBJ2-7; 11 bases map to TRBD2. The CDR3 sequence is 15 residues long. The V gene end was trimmed by 6 bases and the J gene end by 2 bases; junction bases not matched to a gene: 6. Germline loops: CDR1 MNHEY, CDR2 SVGAGI.

V usage is TRBV24-1 and J usage is TRBJ2-1, with 12 bases fitting TRBD2. The V and J ends lost 10 bases and 7 bases, in that order; junction bases with no gene match: 10. The CDR3 sequence is 15 residues long. Germline-derived CDR1 and CDR2 are KGHDR and SFDVKD. The CDR3 DNA follows: TGTGCCACTCAATCCCGACTAGCGGGAGTAAATGAGCAGTTCTTC. Translating gives CATQSRLAGVNEQFF.

This chain joins TRBV27 and TRBJ1-5; 7 bases map to TRBD1. Losses at the gene ends were 6 bases for V and 6 bases for J; bases not matched to a gene: 11. This CDR3 has 15 residues. The germline V gene encodes CDR1 MNHEY and CDR2 SMNVEV (reference sequence). CDR3 protein: CASSLGVGGGQPQHF. The CDR3 DNA reads as TGTGCCAGCAGCCTAGGGGTAGGGGGCGGTCAGCCCCAGCATTTT.

The V call is TRBV24-1, the J call TRBJ2-7; D gene unclear. CDR1 is KGHDR, CDR2 SFDVKD, per germline. The CDR3 runs to 13 residues. V was cut by 2 bases and J by 2 bases, with 6 bases left in between. The CDR3 sequence: CATSDSNTYEQYF. The CDR3 DNA reads as TGTGCCACCAGTGATTCCAACACCTACGAGCAGTACTTC.

The J gene is TRBJ2-7, the V gene TRBV4-1; D is uncertain. The length of the CDR3 is 16 residues. Between the trimmed V and J ends, which lost 4 bases and 0 bases, there was a span of 16 bases. Germline CDR1 and CDR2: MGHRA and YSYEKL. The CDR3 coding sequence is TGCGCCAGCAGCCTTGCTTTTGACGGGTCCTCCTACGAGCAGTACTTC. It codes for CASSLAFDGSSYEQYF.

This clone came up once. This rearrangement joins TRBV3-1 (or the pseudogene TRBV3-2) to TRBJ2-3; a weak D match, TRBD2 (7 bases). V shed 0 bases and J shed 1 base, with 17 bases lying between them. There are 18 residues in the CDR3. Germline V gene lookup returns CDR1 LGHDT and CDR2 YNNKEL (reference sequence). The CDR3 DNA sequence: TGTGCCAGCAGCCAAGAGGGCGGGGGCTCGTGGGGCACAGATACGCAGTATTTT. It yields the protein CASSQEGGGSWGTDTQYF.

J is TRBJ2-7 and V is TRBV24-1, with 8 nucleotides matching TRBD2. Germline-derived CDR1 and CDR2 are KGHDR and SFDVKD. The trim removed 3 bases at V and 2 bases at J, leaving 8 bases unmatched. The CDR3 runs to 16 residues. CDR3 DNA sequence: TGTGCCACCAGTGATACAGTTAGCGGGAAAACCTACGAGCAGTACTTC. This codes for CATSDTVSGKTYEQYF.

The chain combines TRBV6-5 with TRBJ1-2; TRBD1 matches at 10 bases. CDR3 length: 15 amino acids. The junction had 6 bases not matched to a gene; V was cut back by 7 bases and J by 1 base. Germline loops: CDR1 MNHEY, CDR2 SVGAGI. CDR3 bases: TGTGCCAGCATAGGGACAGGGGCCGATAACTATGGCTACACCTTC. It encodes CASIGTGADNYGYTF.

The chain uses TRBV6-5 and TRBJ2-5, with 10 bases identical to TRBD1. Germline V lookup: CDR1 MNHEY, CDR2 SVGAGI. The V and J ends lost 6 bases and 4 bases, in that order; junction bases with no gene match: 8. The CDR3 has 15 amino acids. The CDR3 bases are TGTGCCAGCAGCCTTAGACAGGGGGCGGGAGAGACCCAGTACTTC. Its protein product is CASSLRQGAGETQYF.

This clone is a singleton in its sample. The CDR3 protein is CASSPGLQNYGYTF. CDR3 nucleotides: TGTGCCAGCAGTCCGGGACTCCAAAACTATGGCTACACCTTC. V is TRBV28 and J is TRBJ1-2; tentatively, D is TRBD1 (5 bases). Germline values: CDR1 MDHEN, CDR2 SYDVKM. V was trimmed by 5 bases and J by 2 bases, leaving 12 bases between them. The CDR3 length is 14 residues.

The genes are TRBV7-9 and TRBJ1-1, with D unresolved. CDR3 length equals 13 residues. Germline values: CDR1 SEHNR, CDR2 FQNEAQ (reference sequence). The germline V and J ends were trimmed by 3 bases and 2 bases, with 7 bases remaining between them. The CDR3 nucleotides read TGTGCCAGCAGCTTCGGGAGCAACACTGAAGCTTTCTTT. Translating gives CASSFGSNTEAFF.

The chain combines TRBV5-1 with TRBJ2-4; TRBD2 might be the D (5 bases). Germline V gene data show CDR1 as SGHRS and CDR2 as YFSETQ. The CDR3 extends over 12 amino acids. The V end was cut by 0 bases, the J end by 9 bases, with 7 bases between. CDR3 region: CASSLEAGIQYF. The CDR3 coding sequence is TGCGCCAGCAGCTTGGAGGCGGGCATTCAGTACTTC.

The genes are TRBV19 and TRBJ2-3; D remains ambiguous. This CDR3 contains 11 residues. The germline V and J ends were trimmed by 6 bases and 3 bases, with 4 bases remaining between them. Germline assignment: CDR1 LNHDA and CDR2 SQIVND (reference sequence). CDR3 in amino acids: CASSRTDTQYF. The CDR3 bases are TGTGCCAGTAGCCGGACAGATACGCAGTATTTT.

The V call is TRBV7-9, the J call TRBJ1-2; D unclear. CDR1 is SEHNR and CDR2 is FQNEAQ in the germline V gene (reference sequence). CDR3 length: 14 amino acids. V lost 1 base and J 4 bases, leaving 10 bases between the germline ends. The CDR3 region has the DNA TGTGCCAGCAGCTTAGGGGCCAGTATCTATGGCTACACCTTC. Its translation is CASSLGASIYGYTF.

This clone was observed a few times. The V call is TRBV19, the J call TRBJ1-1; 9 bases map to TRBD1. CDR1 LNHDA and CDR2 SQIVND come from the germline V gene (reference sequence). This CDR3 is built from 15 residues. The J segment lost 5 bases and the V segment lost 4 bases, leaving 8 bases of the junction unmatched. The CDR3 nucleotides read TGTGCCAGTAGTACCCGACAGGGGGAAGAAACTGAAGCTTTCTTT. This encodes CASSTRQGEETEAFF.

The rearrangement joins TRBV5-5 to TRBJ2-2, with D maybe TRBD2 (6 bases). There are 15 residues in the CDR3. Deletions cut 2 bases from V and 2 bases from J, with 10 bases between. Per the germline V gene, CDR1 is SGHKS and CDR2 is YYEKEE (reference sequence). CDR3 loop: CASSFDGGNTGELFF. The CDR3 nucleotides are TGTGCCAGCAGCTTCGACGGGGGAAACACCGGGGAGCTGTTTTTT.

This sequence joins TRBV4-2 and TRBJ2-3; D may be TRBD2 (5 bases). V gave up 0 bases and J gave up 4 bases, with 11 bases separating them. Per germline, CDR1 LGHNA and CDR2 YNFKEQ. The CDR3 length is 15 residues. The CDR3, as DNA: TGTGCCAGCAGCCAAGATGTGGGCGGGTCAGATACGCAGTATTTT. Its protein product is CASSQDVGGSDTQYF.

The V call is TRBV20-1, the J call TRBJ2-1; TRBD2 agrees at 7 bases. CDR3 length: 15 residues. With V trimmed by 3 bases and J by 1 base, 6 bases remained unmatched. Germline CDR1 and CDR2: DFQATT and SNEGSKA (reference sequence). CDR3 in amino acids: CSASLAGVSYNEQFF. The CDR3 DNA is TGCAGTGCTAGTTTGGCGGGGGTTTCCTACAATGAGCAGTTCTTC.

This rearrangement joins TRBV19 to TRBJ2-7; a possible D gene is TRBD2 (6 bases). The CDR3 loop spans 14 amino acids. The ends were cut back, 6 bases at V and 3 bases at J, with 15 bases in the middle. Germline V gives CDR1 LNHDA, CDR2 SQIVND (reference sequence). The DNA for the CDR3 is TGTGCCAGTAGCGAGACTAGAAGGGGCTACGAGCAGTACTTC. The encoded protein is CASSETRRGYEQYF. Supplemented by reference TRBV19 and TRBJ2-7, the full variable domain reads DGGITQSPKYLFRKEGQNVTLSCEQNLNHDAMYWYRQDPGQGLRLIYYSQIVNDFQKGDIAEGYSVSREKKESFPLTVTSAQKNPTAFYLCASSETRRGYEQYFGPGTRLTVT.

J is TRBJ2-7 and V is TRBV30; 7 positions agree with TRBD1. J was trimmed by 6 bases and V by 5 bases; bases with no gene match: 16. This CDR3 has 15 residues. Germline CDR1 reads GTSNPN; CDR2 reads SVGIG (reference sequence). CDR3 sequence reads: CAWSRTPQGMSEQYF. The DNA of the CDR3 is TGTGCCTGGTCTCGTACGCCACAGGGGATGAGCGAGCAGTACTTC.

On this clone itself: The same CDR3 arises from other DNA sequences in this sample as well. The J gene is TRBJ2-7, the V gene TRBV7-8, with a possible D match to TRBD1 (5 bases). The CDR3 covers 13 residues. V was shortened by 5 bases and J by 4 bases, with 12 bases between the two germline ends. Germline lookup yields CDR1 SGHVS and CDR2 FQNEAQ. CDR3 DNA: TGTGCCAGCAGCCCCGGAGACAGATACGAGCAGTACTTC. Its translation: CASSPGDRYEQYF.

The chain carries TRBV12-3 or TRBV12-4 and TRBJ2-3, with a possible D match to TRBD2 (5 bases). The CDR3 totals 13 residues. The V end lost 6 bases, the J end lost 4 bases, and 11 bases lay between the germline ends. The CDR3: CASRRTGADTQYF. As DNA, the CDR3 is TGTGCCAGCAGAAGGACTGGAGCAGATACGCAGTATTTT.